The entry below gives a single TCR beta chain sequence along with its context. This clone was recorded once. The clone's antigen remains unknown. No base quality information exists; no much larger clone differs at one position. Using the deep immunoSEQ assay, multiplex PCR amplified TCR CDR3 regions from genomic DNA. For each cell subset, the extracted genomic DNA was distributed evenly across all wells of several immunoSEQ 96-well plates, and each plate served as one replicate. Each replicate PCR for sorted subsets received 150 to 250 ng genomic DNA, equal to roughly 30,000 T cell genomes. Purified libraries were measured with a Qubit 3.0 fluorometer, size-checked on a Bioanalyzer 2100, and measured again with the KAPA Library Quantification kit. A separate single-read 150-cycle Illumina NextSeq 550 flow cell was used to sequence each immunoSEQ 96-well plate. The study's own analysis went as follows. Because the immunoSEQ output held only junctional sequences and lacked quality scores, the filtering could not match the filtering applied to full-length reads. Sequences were annotated with PyIR, a Python wrapper for IgBLAST v1.9, and V/J genes and CDR3 were assigned using IMGT germline references. Reads with weak V/J assignments (E-value above 1e-6), missing CDR3, stop codons, out-of-frame junctions, or ambiguous translated residues were removed. A V3J clonotype was defined by an identical inferred V gene, J gene, and CDR3 amino acid sequence. The percentage overlap between two repertoires was calculated by dividing the number of shared unique clonotypes by the size of the smaller repertoire. Repertoire richness was assessed with RTK rarefaction, the Chao1 estimator, and Recon v2.1 estimates of unobserved clonotypes. Generation probabilities were computed with OLGA for all TCRbeta clonotypes obtained by the gDNA method from several donors. TCRdb stores this immuneACCESS table with in-frame sequences only. Part of the clones is absent; in the studies checked, under half of the shortfall reflects unresolved V genes, and no reason is known for the rest. V and J calls and clone size follow that table, whereas D and trimming were derived from the DNA. The sample contains 2.3 million or so clones, more than 80% of them found a single time. The ten largest clones add up to about 0.37% of the sample.

The data are from a study of shared clonotypes between healthy human individuals (dated by TCRdb to 2020 to 2021). Context from the whole study: The cohort comprised a couple of women and a few men aged 18 to 49 years. For each donor, CD4 naive and CD4 memory were each run on three plates, CD8 naive on two plates, and CD8 memory on one plate. To estimate repertoire size and how much clonotypes are shared between individuals, the study performed deep sequencing of blood TCR repertoires from 4 to 6 healthy adults. Libraries were prepared and TCR repertoires were sequenced by different laboratories using diverse techniques, in order to increase sequencing depth and limit assay-specific biases. Leukapheresis yielded between about 0.85 and 10 billion PBMCs per donor. Broader findings and caveats from the paper: Naive subsets generally had larger estimated clonotype richness than memory subsets. Because the study included a small number of donors, the genetic and exposure-history diversity represented was limited. Across a few donors, 5% to 6% of naive CD4, approximately 3.6% of naive CD8, 2.3% of memory CD4, and about 0.4% of memory CD8 clonotypes were shared. Higher generation probabilities were observed for clonotypes shared by all four sorted-subset donors than for non-shared clonotypes. Rarefaction of sorted-subset datasets indicated incomplete sequencing despite the large sequencing depth. Only blood was sampled, and tissue TCR repertoires likely differ from those in blood. Pairwise subsampling led to the expectation that sequencing depth would affect the degree of clonotype sharing among donors.

V has 9 bases trimmed and J has 9 bases trimmed; junction bases matching no gene number 13. There are 16 amino acids in the CDR3, from cysteine to phenylalanine inclusive. CDR3 DNA only is kept here, 48 bases in frame from base 1. Based on the germline V gene, the CDR1 and CDR2 sequences are SGHRS and YFSETQ. Healthy HIV-negative adults with no recently reported acute infections or vaccinations were included as donors. All donors were Caucasian adults living in Nashville, Tennessee, USA. CD4+ T cells were enriched through magnetic negative selection, after which naive cells were positively selected on CD45RA and the remaining negative fraction served as the memory subset. Blood was obtained by leukapheresis, after which PBMCs were separated by Ficoll-Histopaque density gradient centrifugation and cryopreserved in liquid nitrogen vapor phase. Analytical flow cytometry was used to check the purity and quantity of each magnetically sorted T cell population. Genomic DNA was isolated from each sorted fraction and quantified by UV absorbance on a Nanodrop 2000c.

This chain joins TRBV5-1 to TRBJ2-1; 15 bases in the middle match TRBD2. This TCR came from a man aged 18 to 35 in good health. Some clones in this sample may be carry-over from other donors' samples. The sequenced sample consisted of naive CD4+ T cells from PBMCs. The cell subset or site label of this sample denotes: CD45RA+ positively selected. This receptor carries the CDR3 CATSGLAGGMTGEQFF. The DNA sequence is as follows: TGCGCCACCTCCGGACTAGCGGGAGGGATGACGGGTGAGCAGTTCTTC.